A single T cell receptor beta chain is shown here with its context. Its target is unknown. Survey level was the resolution at which the v3.0 immunoSEQ assay ran. The table came from immunoSEQ multiplex PCR; TCRdb's copy has only in-frame clones and leaves some out. The sample carries 40,000 to 45,000 clones, about 96% recorded once. The source of the sample is a study of long-term antiretroviral therapy in people with HIV. Study results and limitations: Post-ART diversity increased but stayed below transplant donor controls.

The germline V gene has CDR1 SGHRS and CDR2 YFSETQ. CDR3 size: 14 residues. The V end lost 1 base, the J end lost 3 bases, and 10 bases lay between the germline ends. Among participants with HIV, every one received treatment in the United States. This sequence was found in a woman aged 45-59 years with HIV. The sequenced sample was unsorted PBMCs, obtained 3.7 years after starting antiretroviral therapy. The chain couples TRBV5-1 to TRBJ2-5; no definite D call. CDR3 DNA sequence: TGCGCCAGCAGCTTGAGGCAGACCAAAGAGACCCAGTACTTC. Its translation is CASSLRQTKETQYF.